Listed below are T cell receptor beta chains from one sample, sequenced in a study of graft-versus-host responses after intestinal transplantation. These receptors' antigens are unknown. Assay: immunoSEQ multiplex PCR; the TCRdb copy retains only in-frame clones and omits some. The profile covers about 120,000 clones, with about 95% appearing a single time and under 3.5% taken by the ten largest. The specimen was unstimulated CD8+ T cells sorted from spleen or lymph node cells, collected before intestinal transplant. The receptors were sampled from a human donor who received an intestinal transplant. Each CDR3 is given with its conserved first and last residue. The D gene is left open where the match is weak. For some rows the clone size is stated as once, few or many, or as a class when expanded; others skip it.

abundance: .; d_gene: TRBD1; j_gene: TRBJ2-7; v_gene: TRBV7-9; CDR3nt: TGTGCCAGCAGCTTAACAGGGAGGCGGGACAGGGGAAACTACGAGCAGTACTTC; CDR3aa: CASSLTGRRDRGNYEQYF
abundance: .; d_gene: TRBD1; j_gene: TRBJ1-4; v_gene: TRBV28; CDR3nt: TGTGCCAGCAGATCCAAGGCCTCCGGGACAGCTAATGAAAAACTGTTTTTT; CDR3aa: CASRSKASGTANEKLFF
abundance: .; d_gene: .; j_gene: TRBJ2-7; v_gene: TRBV28; CDR3nt: TGTGCCAGCAGTTTAGAGCTATCACTCGAGCAGTACTTC; CDR3aa: CASSLELSLEQYF
abundance: .; d_gene: .; j_gene: TRBJ2-1; v_gene: TRBV19; CDR3nt: TGTGCCAGTAGTATGGCCTACAATGAGCAGTTCTTC; CDR3aa: CASSMAYNEQFF
abundance: .; d_gene: .; j_gene: TRBJ2-7; v_gene: TRBV19; CDR3nt: TGTGCCAGTAGCTTATCTGGGGCCTCCTACGAGCAGTACTTC; CDR3aa: CASSLSGASYEQYF
abundance: .; d_gene: .; j_gene: TRBJ2-3; v_gene: TRBV11-2; CDR3nt: TGTGCCAGCAGCACCTGGACAGACGGGAGCTCAGATACGCAGTATTTT; CDR3aa: CASSTWTDGSSDTQYF
abundance: .; d_gene: .; j_gene: TRBJ2-1; v_gene: TRBV5-4; CDR3nt: TGTGCCAGCAGCTTCAGTGACAGCCTCTACAATGAGCAGTTCTTC; CDR3aa: CASSFSDSLYNEQFF
abundance: .; d_gene: .; j_gene: TRBJ2-4; v_gene: TRBV28; CDR3nt: TGTGCCAGCAGTTTAACAGGGACCAAAAACATTCAGTACTTC; CDR3aa: CASSLTGTKNIQYF
abundance: .; d_gene: .; j_gene: TRBJ2-7; v_gene: TRBV2; CDR3nt: TGTGCCAGCAGCGCGGGTAGCCGCTCCTACGAGCAGTACTTC; CDR3aa: CASSAGSRSYEQYF
abundance: .; d_gene: .; j_gene: TRBJ1-4; v_gene: TRBV5-8; CDR3nt: TGTGCCAGCAGCTTGGTCAGGGGTGCAACTAATGAAAAACTGTTTTTT; CDR3aa: CASSLVRGATNEKLFF
abundance: .; d_gene: TRBD1; j_gene: TRBJ1-4; v_gene: TRBV7-8; CDR3nt: TGTGCCAGCAGCGCGACAGGGGCAGGGGGTAATGAAAAACTGTTTTTT; CDR3aa: CASSATGAGGNEKLFF
abundance: .; d_gene: .; j_gene: TRBJ1-5; v_gene: TRBV19; CDR3nt: TGTGCCAGTAGCGGACAGCCCCAGCATTTT; CDR3aa: CASSGQPQHF
abundance: .; d_gene: .; j_gene: TRBJ2-7; v_gene: TRBV30; CDR3nt: TGTGCCTGGGGGCTCAGGGCCTACGAGCAGTACTTC; CDR3aa: CAWGLRAYEQYF
abundance: once; d_gene: TRBD1; j_gene: TRBJ2-3; v_gene: TRBV27; CDR3nt: TGTGCCAGCAGACCCGGACAGGCCATCACAGATACGCAGTATTTT; CDR3aa: CASRPGQAITDTQYF
abundance: .; d_gene: .; j_gene: TRBJ2-7; v_gene: TRBV30; CDR3nt: TGTTCCTCTGGGGCGGTGCGGGAGCAGTACTTC; CDR3aa: CSSGAVREQYF
abundance: once; d_gene: TRBD2; j_gene: TRBJ2-7; v_gene: TRBV7-9; CDR3nt: TGTGCCAGCAGCTTACCTAGCGGGAGTAGCCACGAGCAGTACTTC; CDR3aa: CASSLPSGSSHEQYF
abundance: .; d_gene: TRBD2; j_gene: TRBJ2-5; v_gene: TRBV15; CDR3nt: TGTGCCACCAGCAGAGACCTCATAGCGGGAGGGTTGGAGACCCAGTACTTC; CDR3aa: CATSRDLIAGGLETQYF
abundance: .; d_gene: TRBD2; j_gene: TRBJ2-7; v_gene: TRBV5-6; CDR3nt: TGTGCCAGCAGCCTGGGGGGGAGCTCCTACGAGCAGTACTTC; CDR3aa: CASSLGGSSYEQYF
abundance: once; d_gene: TRBD1; j_gene: TRBJ2-7; v_gene: TRBV7-9; CDR3nt: TGTGCCAGCAGCTCGTGGACAGGGGGCGACGAGGAGCAGTACTTC; CDR3aa: CASSSWTGGDEEQYF
abundance: .; d_gene: .; j_gene: TRBJ2-3; v_gene: TRBV18; CDR3nt: TGTGCCAGCTCCCAACAGGAGACTAGCACAGATACGCAGTATTTT; CDR3aa: CASSQQETSTDTQYF
abundance: .; d_gene: .; j_gene: TRBJ2-7; v_gene: TRBV7-8; CDR3nt: TGTGCCAGCAGCTCCCACAGGGACCGCGAGCAGTACTTC; CDR3aa: CASSSHRDREQYF
abundance: .; d_gene: TRBD2; j_gene: TRBJ2-7; v_gene: TRBV4-1; CDR3nt: TGCGCCAGCAGCCAACGCCCCGGGACTAGCAGCTCCTACGAGCAGTACTTC; CDR3aa: CASSQRPGTSSSYEQYF
abundance: .; d_gene: .; j_gene: TRBJ2-7; v_gene: TRBV27; CDR3nt: TGTGCCAGCAGTTTAGGGCCAGCACCCTACGAGCAGTACTTC; CDR3aa: CASSLGPAPYEQYF
abundance: .; d_gene: TRBD2; j_gene: TRBJ2-7; v_gene: TRBV6-1; CDR3nt: TGTGCCAGCAGTATGCTAGCGGAGGTCACCTACGAGCAGTACTTC; CDR3aa: CASSMLAEVTYEQYF
abundance: .; d_gene: .; j_gene: TRBJ2-7; v_gene: TRBV28; CDR3nt: TGTGCCAGCAGTTTAATAGCGGAACTTACCTACGAGCAGTACTTC; CDR3aa: CASSLIAELTYEQYF
abundance: .; d_gene: .; j_gene: TRBJ2-1; v_gene: TRBV28; CDR3nt: TGTGCCAGCAGTTCACCCTCAGGCAGGGAGTCCTACAATGAGCAGTTCTTC; CDR3aa: CASSSPSGRESYNEQFF
abundance: .; d_gene: .; j_gene: TRBJ2-3; v_gene: TRBV4-3; CDR3nt: TGCGCCAGCAGCCAAGATAGAGATACGCAGTATTTT; CDR3aa: CASSQDRDTQYF
abundance: .; d_gene: .; j_gene: TRBJ2-1; v_gene: TRBV7-2; CDR3nt: TGTGCCAGCAGCTTAAGAAGGGCCGTAGCGGACCACAATGAGCAGTTCTTC; CDR3aa: CASSLRRAVADHNEQFF